Detailed here is one TCR beta chain. One entry per CDR3 protein results from TCRdb running MiXCR on the RT-PCR reads. The sample includes about 700,000 distinct CDR3 sequences, around 14% of them seen just once. Germline lookup yields CDR1 DFQATT and CDR2 SNEGSKA (reference sequence). V dropped 8 bases and J dropped 0 bases, with 17 bases sitting between them. The CDR3 covers 14 residues. V is TRBV20-1 and J is TRBJ2-7; D tentatively reads TRBD1 or TRBD2 (5 bases each). The sequence derives from a female donor in good health, serving as a healthy control. What was sequenced was memory CD4+ T cells from blood. The chain's CDR3 is CSSEGRASSYEQYF. CDR3 in DNA: TGCAGTTCAGAGGGCAGGGCCTCCTCCTACGAGCAGTACTTC.